What follows is one TCR beta chain and its context. As yet, its antigen is unknown. There were likely unrecorded immune exposures, though donors were nominally healthy when sampled. This entry belongs to a study of cytomegalovirus exposure and HLA in healthy donors. About the study: As released early, the data held 70 million to 95 million unique TCRs from HLA-typed donors. When 300 to 400 donors were genotyped, about 81% of them were found to fall in the Caucasian-associated ancestry cluster. Study conclusions and caveats: CMV antigen specificity was confirmed in vitro for three CMV-associated chains.

Amplification used 60 Vbeta primers and 13 Jbeta primers. Sequencing used immunoSEQ multiplex PCR; TCRdb keeps in-frame clones, though not all of them. The sample records some 170,000 clones, 75% to 85% being singletons. The V end lost 8 bases, the J end lost 4 bases, and 9 bases lay between the germline ends. Germline loops: CDR1 MNHEY, CDR2 SMNVEV (reference sequence). This CDR3 is 12 amino acids long. This TCR came from a woman in her late teens or twenties in good health and CMV-seropositive. The V call is TRBV27, the J call TRBJ1-5, with a tentative D call TRBD1 (6 bases). The sequenced sample was PBMCs. The DNA of the CDR3 is TGTGCCAGCGGACAGCAAAATCAGCCCCAGCATTTT. It specifies CASGQQNQPQHF.